This TCR beta chain appears in the sequencing data of a study of blood T cells in healthy people across ages. Whole-study results and caveats: Naive T cell percentage showed a strong correlation with TCR beta diversity.

Details on this clonotype: Its antigen is as yet unknown.

Using a J-beta primer mix together with a sample-barcoded 5' primer, a second PCR was run for roughly 6 to 11 cycles. TCRdb reprocessed the 5' RACE reads with MiXCR, giving one entry per CDR3 protein. The repertoire holds about 1,500,000 distinct CDR3 sequences, 40% to 50% seen once, with 6.5% to 10% in the top ten. Healthy Caucasian individuals from Russia aged roughly 6 to 100 served as donors. The CDR3 runs to 15 residues. Germline V CDR1 and CDR2: PRHDT, FYEKMQ (reference sequence). The receptor was isolated from a woman younger than 30 in good health. Sequenced sample: blood. The J gene is TRBJ2-7, the V gene TRBV13; 10 bases match TRBD2. The J call may be faulty, since TRBJ2-5 better matches the DNA end. The CDR3 sequence: CASTERGGLVETQYF. The DNA for the CDR3 is TGTGCCAGCACCGAGCGGGGGGGCCTAGTTGAGACCCAGTACTTC.